The 23 T cell receptor beta chains below come from one sample, sequenced in a study of spatial heterogeneity in lung cancer. Indicated time point: sample taken at primary tumor resection. In TCRdb, the 5' RACE reads were re-called with MiXCR into one record per CDR3 protein. The sample contains over 50,000 distinct CDR3 sequences, roughly 6.4% of which appear only once. This sample comprised PBMCs, obtained at surgery. These receptors all stem from a female donor with early-stage non-small cell lung cancer.

This clonotype has ten or more counts. The chain joins TRBV12-3 or TRBV12-4 to TRBJ2-5; 9 bases match TRBD1. The CDR3 sequence is 13 residues long. V gave up 6 bases and J gave up 3 bases; unmatched junction bases: 2. The CDR3 nucleotides read TGTGCCAGCAGGAGGACAGGGGAAGAGACCCAGTACTTC. It is translated as CASRRTGEETQYF.

This clonotype was seen ten or more times. J is TRBJ2-5 and V is TRBV11-3, with 8 bases matching TRBD2. This CDR3 region has 17 residues. The J segment lost 6 bases and the V segment lost 5 bases, leaving 17 bases of the junction unmatched. Germline values: CDR1 SGHNT, CDR2 YENEEA. This CDR3 reads CASSPGPGLGAQKTQYF. The CDR3 DNA sequence: TGTGCCAGCAGCCCGGGTCCGGGACTAGGAGCTCAGAAGACCCAGTACTTC. Based on the CDR3 plus reference TRBV11-3 and TRBJ2-5, the full variable domain is EAGVVQSPRYKIIEKKQPVAFWCNPISGHNTLYWYLQNLGQGPELLIRYENEEAVDDSQLPKDRFSAERLKGVDSTLKIQPAELGDSAVYLCASSPGPGLGAQKTQYFGPGTRLLVL.

This clonotype has at least ten counts. CDR3 loop: CASSPRGGNQPQHF. The CDR3 bases are TGTGCCAGCAGCCCTCGGGGGGGCAATCAGCCCCAGCATTTT. This rearrangement joins TRBV3-1 to TRBJ1-5; maybe TRBD1 (5 bases). Between the trimmed V and J ends, which lost 4 bases and 2 bases, there was a span of 9 bases. Germline CDR1 LGHDT, CDR2 YNNKEL (reference sequence). The CDR3 is made up of 14 amino acids.

This clonotype occurred many times. The rearrangement uses TRBV25-1 and TRBJ2-1, with a weak D call TRBD2 (6 bases). Trimming left V 3 bases short and J 3 bases short, with 12 bases between. Germline CDR1 MGHDK, CDR2 SYGVNS. CDR3 length: 15 residues. The CDR3 here is CASSEVAAGYNEQFF. For the CDR3, the DNA is TGTGCCAGCAGTGAGGTGGCAGCGGGCTACAATGAGCAGTTCTTC.

The CDR3 DNA follows: TGTGCCAGCAGCCAAGGTCCTAGCACAGATACGCAGTATTTT. Translated: CASSQGPSTDTQYF. V usage is TRBV3-1 and J usage is TRBJ2-3; D gene ambiguous. Trimming took off 1 base at V and 0 bases at J, with 5 bases between the two ends. Germline V gives CDR1 LGHDT, CDR2 YNNKEL (reference sequence). CDR3 length: 14 amino acids.

In this sample, this clonotype turned up many times. The chain carries TRBV6-4 and TRBJ2-1; TRBD2 matches 11 bases. Germline CDR1 and CDR2: MRHNA and SNTAGT. The CDR3 has 16 amino acids. V shed 4 bases, J shed 9 bases, and the junction held 11 bases outside the gene matches. As DNA, the CDR3 is TGTGCCAGCAGTGTGATTGCTAGCGGGAGGCATGGTGAGCAGTTCTTC. Translated: CASSVIASGRHGEQFF.

This clonotype came up many times. This chain joins TRBV6-2 or TRBV6-3 and TRBJ1-2; no definite D call. With 6 bases removed from V and 1 base from J, the gap between germline ends came to 18 bases. CDR1 and CDR2 from the germline V gene are MNHEY and SVGEGT. The CDR3 is 16 amino acids. The CDR3 region has the DNA TGTGCCAGCAGCACTAAACGTCTGCTCGTTAACTATGGCTACACCTTC. This translates into CASSTKRLLVNYGYTF.

V is TRBV19 and J is TRBJ2-3, with TRBD2 matching 9 bases. J gave up 5 bases and V 6 bases, and 12 bases lay outside the gene matches. The CDR3 covers 16 residues. Per germline, CDR1 LNHDA and CDR2 SQIVND (reference sequence). Here the CDR3 DNA reads TGTGCCAGTAGCGACCCGACTAGCGGAACCAAAGATACGCAGTATTTT. Translating gives CASSDPTSGTKDTQYF.

This chain links TRBV3-1 with TRBJ2-5; 8 bases line up with TRBD2. The germline V gene encodes CDR1 LGHDT and CDR2 YNNKEL (reference sequence). The CDR3 has 15 residues. Trimming cost V 4 bases and J 5 bases; bases outside gene matches: 9. CDR3 loop: CASSRQAGEQETQYF. The CDR3 DNA follows: TGTGCCAGCAGCCGGCAAGCGGGGGAGCAGGAGACCCAGTACTTC.

The chain employs TRBV12-3 or TRBV12-4 and TRBJ2-1; maybe TRBD2 (5 bases). The CDR3 is 17 amino acids. Trimming took off 3 bases at V and 3 bases at J, with 18 bases between the two ends. Here the CDR3 reads CASSLDRGSAVYNEQFF. The CDR3 DNA sequence: TGTGCCAGCAGTTTGGACCGAGGGAGTGCCGTCTACAATGAGCAGTTCTTC.

This clonotype has a count of ten or more. The V and J genes are TRBV24-1 and TRBJ2-1; maybe TRBD1 (6 bases). Germline V gives CDR1 KGHDR, CDR2 SFDVKD. Trimming took 0 bases from V and 3 from J, leaving 11 bases between them. The CDR3 runs to 16 residues. In DNA form, the CDR3 reads TGTGCCACCAGTGATTTGGGGCAGGGGTTCTACAATGAGCAGTTCTTC. This sequence encodes CATSDLGQGFYNEQFF.

This clonotype was seen a handful of times. The CDR3 spells CASSLHRVDSYEQYF. The CDR3 DNA follows: TGTGCCAGCAGCCTCCACCGAGTGGACTCCTACGAGCAGTACTTC. V and J are TRBV4-2 and TRBJ2-7; D is unclear. The germline V and J ends were trimmed by 4 bases and 0 bases, with 13 bases remaining between them. The CDR3 runs to 15 residues. The germline CDR1 and CDR2 sequences are LGHNA and YNFKEQ.

On this clonotype: A much more abundant neighbour one base away suggests this may be a read error. The rearrangement joins TRBV3-1 to TRBJ1-6, with a possible D match to TRBD1 (6 bases). Trimming removed 3 bases at V and 7 bases at J, with 10 bases between. The CDR3 totals 14 residues. CDR1 is LGHDT, CDR2 YNNKEL, per germline (reference sequence). The CDR3 bases are TGTGCCAGCAGCCAGCACAGGGACAATTCACCCCTCCACTTT. Residues: CASSQHRDNSPLHF.

This clonotype was observed at least ten times. The chain uses TRBV5-1 and TRBJ2-3, with D unclear. This CDR3 is 14 amino acids long. Trimming shortened V by 3 bases and J by 0 bases, and 8 bases separated the two germline ends. CDR1 is SGHRS, CDR2 YFSETQ, per germline. The CDR3 DNA follows: TGCGCCAGCAGCTGGGTGGGTAGCACAGATACGCAGTATTTT. Translated: CASSWVGSTDTQYF.

At least ten counts were recorded for this clonotype. The V and J genes are TRBV12-3 or TRBV12-4 and TRBJ1-2; a possible D gene is TRBD1 (5 bases). This CDR3 has 13 amino acids. V lost 0 bases and J 6 bases, leaving 8 bases between the germline ends. The CDR3 reads CASSLARTHGYTF. The CDR3, as DNA: TGTGCCAGCAGTTTAGCCAGGACACATGGCTACACCTTC.

There are many counts of this clonotype. This sequence joins TRBV7-3 and TRBJ1-1; weak D call: TRBD1 (5 bases). This CDR3 contains 16 residues. The V end was cut by 5 bases, the J end by 5 bases, with 21 bases between. Germline lookup yields CDR1 SGHTA and CDR2 FQGTGA. In DNA, the CDR3 is TGTGCCAGCAGCCCCCAGCGGTGGGGAGAGGGGACTGAAGCTTTCTTT. Translation gives CASSPQRWGEGTEAFF. The variable domain in full, completed from reference TRBV7-3 and TRBJ1-1, reads GAGVSQTPSNKVTEKGKYVELRCDPISGHTALYWYRQSLGQGPEFLIYFQGTGAADDSGLPNDRFFAVRPEGSVSTLKIQRTERGDSAVYLCASSPQRWGEGTEAFFGQGTRLTVV.

This chain uses TRBV9 with TRBJ2-1; D might be TRBD1 (6 bases). Deletions cut 2 bases from V and 7 bases from J, with 19 bases between. The CDR3 extends over 16 amino acids. Germline CDR1 is SGDLS and CDR2 is YYNGEE. The CDR3 spells CASSVDRLELGNEQFF. In DNA, the CDR3 is TGTGCCAGCAGCGTCGACAGGCTGGAGCTCGGGAATGAGCAGTTCTTC.

This clonotype was detected ten times or more. The chain recombines TRBV20-1 with TRBJ2-7; D may match TRBD1 or TRBD2 (5 bases each). CDR3 length: 13 residues. The V gene's germline CDR1 is DFQATT and CDR2 SNEGSKA (reference sequence). The V end was cut by 5 bases, the J end by 3 bases, with 14 bases between. The CDR3 DNA reads as TGCAGTGCTGGGCAGGGCGGACTCTACGAGCAGTACGTC. Protein sequence: CSAGQGGLYEQYV.

In its sample, this clonotype was seen many times. V usage is TRBV27 and J usage is TRBJ1-6; TRBD1 agrees at 7 bases. The CDR3 is made up of 15 amino acids. The J segment lost 8 bases and the V segment lost 4 bases, leaving 8 bases of the junction unmatched. CDR1 and CDR2 from the germline V gene are MNHEY and SMNVEV (reference sequence). This chain's CDR3 is CASSSPGTEDSPLHF. The CDR3 coding sequence is TGTGCCAGCAGTTCTCCCGGGACAGAGGATTCACCCCTCCACTTT.

This clonotype was seen at least ten times. This chain uses TRBV7-8 with TRBJ1-4; 8 bases are a match to TRBD1. The CDR3 extends over 14 amino acids. The V segment lost 5 bases and the J segment 4 bases; nucleotides outside the gene matches: 3. CDR1 and CDR2 from the germline V gene are SGHVS and FQNEAQ. The CDR3 bases are TGTGCCAGCAGCCGAACAGGGGGTAATGAAAAACTGTTTTTT. Protein product: CASSRTGGNEKLFF.

This clonotype was seen at least ten times. The gene calls are TRBV4-1 and TRBJ2-3; either TRBD1 or TRBD2 may supply D (5 bases each). Trimming shortened V by 0 bases and J by 9 bases, and 19 bases separated the two germline ends. The CDR3 has 16 amino acids. CDR1 is MGHRA, CDR2 YSYEKL, per germline. This CDR3 reads CASSQDTAPRGATQYF. CDR3 DNA: TGCGCCAGCAGCCAAGATACCGCCCCTAGGGGAGCGACGCAGTATTTT.

The CDR3, as DNA: TGTGCCAGCAGTCGACAAGCGGGGGGGCTTAACTACGAGCAGTACGTC. Its translation: CASSRQAGGLNYEQYV. The rearrangement joins TRBV27 to TRBJ2-7, with TRBD2 matching over 10 bases. The V gene end was trimmed by 5 bases and the J gene end by 3 bases; junction bases not matched to a gene: 10. The CDR3 has 16 amino acids. Per the germline V gene, CDR1 is MNHEY and CDR2 is SMNVEV (reference sequence).

This clonotype has just a few counts. The chain links TRBV12-3 or TRBV12-4 to TRBJ1-4; 10 bases are a match to TRBD1. The CDR3 loop spans 15 amino acids. Germline trimming cut 6 bases from V and 6 bases from J; bases unmatched to any gene: 7. CDR3 residues: CASRPTGTGDEKLFF. The DNA of the CDR3 is TGTGCCAGCAGGCCCACCGGGACAGGGGATGAAAAACTGTTTTTT.